These 20 T cell receptor beta chains came from one sample sequenced in a study of identical twins. TCRdb ran MiXCR on the 5' RACE reads and lists one entry per CDR3 protein. The repertoire has over 500,000 distinct CDR3 sequences, 20% to 25% of them found once; the top ten carry 0.8% to 1%. In addition, the sample was reused for a study of T cells expressing NK-cell markers.

The material sequenced was CD4+ T cells sorted from blood. These receptors were taken from a woman aged 18-30 years in good health.

The gene calls are TRBV5-1 and TRBJ2-7; possible D gene TRBD2, 6 bases. V lost 4 bases and J lost 2, with 13 bases in between. Germline assignment: CDR1 SGHRS and CDR2 YFSETQ. This CDR3 has 14 amino acids. CDR3 sequence: CASSLGRSPYEQYF. The CDR3 coding sequence is TGCGCCAGCAGCCTGGGGAGGAGCCCCTACGAGCAGTACTTC. Full variable domain (missing parts from reference TRBV5-1 and TRBJ2-7): KAGVTQTPRYLIKTRGQQVTLSCSPISGHRSVSWYQQTPGQGLQFLFEYFSETQRNKGNFPGRFSGRQFSNSRSEMNVSTLELGDSALYLCASSLGRSPYEQYFGPGTRLTVT.

This clonotype was counted a few times. The chain combines TRBV20-1 with TRBJ1-1, with D possibly TRBD1 on 5 matching bases. Trimming removed 4 bases at V and 5 bases at J, with 23 bases between. This CDR3 contains 16 residues. The V gene's germline CDR1 is DFQATT and CDR2 SNEGSKA (reference sequence). CDR3 amino acids: CSATLNDGTLDTEAFF. The CDR3, as DNA: TGCAGTGCTACCCTGAACGATGGGACCTTAGATACTGAAGCTTTCTTT.

V is TRBV12-3 or TRBV12-4 and J is TRBJ2-7; D not certain. Trimming pared 6 bases from V and 1 base from J, leaving 7 bases between. The CDR3 is 12 residues long. The CDR3 DNA sequence: TGTGCCAGCAGCACCGGATCCTACGAGCAGTACTTC. Encoded protein: CASSTGSYEQYF.

CDR3 sequence (DNA): TGCAGTGCTCAGCGGGAGGAGAAGACCCAGTACTTC. It encodes CSAQREEKTQYF. The chain couples TRBV20-1 to TRBJ2-5, with 9 bases lining up with TRBD2. Trimming took 5 bases from V and 6 from J; bases not matched to a gene: 4. The V gene's germline CDR1 is DFQATT and CDR2 SNEGSKA (reference sequence). This CDR3 contains 12 residues.

The chain combines TRBV7-8 with TRBJ1-5; 10 bases agree with TRBD1. The CDR3 has 14 amino acids. V was clipped by 5 bases and J by 5 bases; unmatched bases: 3. From germline, CDR1 is SGHVS and CDR2 FQNEAQ. CDR3 protein: CASSLDRGHQPQHF. In DNA, the CDR3 is TGTGCCAGCAGCCTTGACAGGGGGCATCAGCCCCAGCATTTT.

The chain couples TRBV29-1 to TRBJ2-6, with unresolved D. Germline V gene lookup returns CDR1 SQVTM and CDR2 ANQGSEA. V lost 2 bases and J lost 0, with 8 bases in between. The CDR3 is 15 amino acids. The CDR3 is CSVERPGSGANVLTF. The CDR3 DNA is TGCAGCGTTGAAAGGCCAGGCTCTGGGGCCAACGTCCTGACTTTC.

This clonotype occurred a few times. The chain links TRBV20-1 to TRBJ2-1; 10 bases are a match to TRBD2. CDR3 length equals 16 residues. Germline V gives CDR1 DFQATT, CDR2 SNEGSKA (reference sequence). J lost 8 bases, V lost 2 bases, and 12 bases had no gene match. CDR3 nucleotides: TGCAGTGCTAGAAACCCCAGGAGCGGGAGGGCCTATGAGCAGTTCTTC. Translated, it gives CSARNPRSGRAYEQFF.

The J gene is TRBJ1-5, the V gene TRBV6-1; D is uncertain. The V and J ends lost 2 bases and 7 bases respectively, with 12 bases between them. The CDR3 is 14 amino acids. CDR1 MNHNS and CDR2 SASEGT come from the germline V gene. The CDR3 region has the DNA TGTGCCAGCAGTGAACTCCCGTTAGAACAGCCCCAGCATTTT. It yields the protein CASSELPLEQPQHF.

The genes are TRBV29-1 and TRBJ1-1; no clear D. This CDR3 region has 13 residues. The germline V gene has CDR1 SQVTM and CDR2 ANQGSEA. Trimming removed 2 bases from V and 2 bases from J, with 9 bases in between. The CDR3 loop is CSVENSLNTEAFF. In DNA form, the CDR3 reads TGCAGCGTTGAAAACAGCCTAAACACTGAAGCTTTCTTT.

This chain uses TRBV28 with TRBJ2-5; the D gene could be TRBD1 or TRBD2 (5 bases each). The CDR3 loop spans 13 amino acids. V dropped 10 bases and J dropped 5 bases, with 17 bases sitting between them. CDR1 and CDR2 from the germline V gene are MDHEN and SYDVKM. DNA for the CDR3: TGTGCCACGATCCGGGACGATGGGGAGACCCAGTACTTC. It encodes CATIRDDGETQYF.

Remarks on this clonotype: The junction and the germline gene differ at one end; a read error may be behind it. The genes are TRBV2 and TRBJ1-2; 9 nucleotides line up with TRBD1. The CDR3 covers 13 residues. In germline, CDR1 is SNHLY, CDR2 FYNNEI. CDR3 sequence reads: CASSEDRGYGYTF. The CDR3 coding sequence is TGTGCCAGCAGCGAAGACAGGGGGTACGGCTACACCTTC.

The sample holds a few counts of this clonotype. The chain has TRBV3-1 and TRBJ2-3; TRBD1 matches at 7 bases. Germline V lookup: CDR1 LGHDT, CDR2 YNNKEL (reference sequence). This CDR3 region has 12 residues. The V segment lost 5 bases and the J segment 6 bases; nucleotides outside the gene matches: 2. Here the CDR3 reads CASSMDRDTQYF. The DNA for the CDR3 is TGTGCCAGCAGCATGGACAGGGATACGCAGTATTTT.

The chain uses TRBV5-5 and TRBJ2-7, with TRBD2 identical over 11 bases. Germline V gene lookup returns CDR1 SGHKS and CDR2 YYEKEE (reference sequence). CDR3 size: 17 residues. Losses at the gene ends were 4 bases for V and 0 bases for J; bases not matched to a gene: 9. CDR3 DNA: TGTGCCAGCAGCGGGGGGACTAGCGGACAGAGCTCCTACGAGCAGTACTTC. It codes for CASSGGTSGQSSYEQYF.

This chain joins TRBV6-2 or TRBV6-3 and TRBJ2-7, with D perhaps matching TRBD2 (5 bases). V lost 6 bases, J lost 2 bases, and 11 bases lay in between. Looked up from germline, CDR1 is MNHEY and CDR2 is SVGEGT. This CDR3 spans 13 amino acids. The DNA of the CDR3 is TGTGCCAGCAGCCTCCGGACTGCCTACGAGCAGTACTTC. This gives the protein CASSLRTAYEQYF.

This clonotype was picked up a small number of times. The chain employs TRBV12-3 or TRBV12-4 and TRBJ2-2; D is uncertain. V was pared by 3 bases and J by 2 bases, with 4 bases between. CDR3 length: 13 residues. CDR3 loop: CASSFTNTGELFF. In DNA, the CDR3 is TGTGCCAGCAGTTTTACCAACACCGGGGAGCTGTTTTTT.

The genes are TRBV4-1 and TRBJ1-1, with 9 bases aligning to TRBD1. The CDR3 totals 15 residues. The V segment lost 4 bases and the J segment 3 bases; nucleotides outside the gene matches: 6. The V gene's germline CDR1 is MGHRA and CDR2 YSYEKL. The DNA for the CDR3 is TGCGCCAGCAGCCGATCACAGGGGGCGGACACTGAAGCTTTCTTT. Its translation is CASSRSQGADTEAFF.

This rearrangement joins TRBV5-1 to TRBJ1-1; 7 bases line up with TRBD1. The CDR3 sequence is 17 residues long. With V trimmed by 3 bases and J by 0 bases, 11 bases remained unmatched. Germline CDR1 reads SGHRS; CDR2 reads YFSETQ. CDR3 residues: CASSYRGVVRVNTEAFF. CDR3 nucleotides: TGCGCCAGCAGCTACAGGGGAGTCGTTAGGGTGAACACTGAAGCTTTCTTT.

This clonotype has more than one count but fewer than ten. This rearrangement joins TRBV21-1 to TRBJ2-7; the DNA was not used to check the table's D call, TRBD1. TRBV21-1 has pseudogene status. The CDR3 runs 14 residues. In nucleotides, the CDR3 is TGTGCCAGCACCAGGGACGGGAGCTCCTACGAGCAGTACTTC. The encoded protein is CASTRDGSSYEQYF.

A few counts support this clonotype. The chain recombines TRBV6-2 or TRBV6-3 with TRBJ2-7, with D possibly TRBD1 on 6 matching bases. Trimming shortened V by 2 bases and J by 1 base, and 12 bases separated the two germline ends. This CDR3 region has 15 residues. CDR1 is MNHEY, CDR2 SVGEGT, per germline. The CDR3 protein is CASSYPDRLSYEQYF. The CDR3 nucleotides are TGTGCCAGCAGTTACCCCGACAGGCTTTCCTACGAGCAGTACTTC.

This clonotype was found a few times. The gene calls are TRBV9 and TRBJ2-1; TRBD2 is a possible D gene (5 bases). The germline CDR1 and CDR2 sequences are SGDLS and YYNGEE. V was trimmed by 1 base and J by 7 bases, leaving 18 bases between them. The CDR3 totals 16 residues. In DNA, the CDR3 is TGTGCCAGCAGCGTAAGCCCCTCGAGGGCGACTAATGAGCAGTTCTTC. Translation: CASSVSPSRATNEQFF.